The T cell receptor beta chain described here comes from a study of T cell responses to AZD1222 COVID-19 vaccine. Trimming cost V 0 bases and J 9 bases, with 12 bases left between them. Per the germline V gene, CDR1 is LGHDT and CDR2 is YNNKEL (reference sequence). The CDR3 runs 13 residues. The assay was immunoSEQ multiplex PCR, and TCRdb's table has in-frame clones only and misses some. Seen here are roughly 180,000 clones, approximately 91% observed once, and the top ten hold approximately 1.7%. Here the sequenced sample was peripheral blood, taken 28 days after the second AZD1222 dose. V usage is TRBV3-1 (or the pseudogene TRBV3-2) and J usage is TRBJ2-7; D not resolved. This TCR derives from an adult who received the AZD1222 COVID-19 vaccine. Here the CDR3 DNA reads TGTGCCAGCAGCCAAGATCAATGGGTTGCGCAGTACTTC. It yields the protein CASSQDQWVAQYF.